The clone carrying this TCR beta chain has only one observation. Antigen unknown. V dropped 5 bases and J dropped 0; count of bases not matched to a gene: 8. The CDR3 is 19 amino acids. CDR1 is SEHNR, CDR2 FQNEAQ, per germline (reference sequence). Sequencing used immunoSEQ multiplex PCR; TCRdb keeps in-frame clones, though not all of them. The sample has 140,000 or so clones, 85% to 95% seen once. The sample belongs to a study of T cell responses to AZD1222 COVID-19 vaccine. Whole-study results and caveats: Baseline seropositivity characterized only a handful of AZD1222 recipients.

The sequencing used peripheral blood, collected after recovery from COVID-19. The sequence was obtained from an adult who had recovered from COVID-19. V gene TRBV7-9 combines with J gene TRBJ2-1; 15 bases map to TRBD2. The CDR3 DNA is TGTGCCAGCAGCCCCGGACTAGCGGGAGGGAGTAGCTCCTACAATGAGCAGTTCTTC. Protein product: CASSPGLAGGSSSYNEQFF.